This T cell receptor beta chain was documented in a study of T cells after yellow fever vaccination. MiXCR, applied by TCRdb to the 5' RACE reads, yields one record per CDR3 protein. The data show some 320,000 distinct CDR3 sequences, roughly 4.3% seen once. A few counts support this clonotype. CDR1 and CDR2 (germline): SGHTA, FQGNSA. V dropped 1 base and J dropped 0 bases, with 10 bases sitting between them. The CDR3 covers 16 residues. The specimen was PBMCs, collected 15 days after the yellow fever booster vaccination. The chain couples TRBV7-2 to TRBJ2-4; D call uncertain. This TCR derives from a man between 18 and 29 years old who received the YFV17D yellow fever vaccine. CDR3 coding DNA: TGTGCCAGCAGCTTAGAGTTAGGGCTAGCCAAAAACATTCAGTACTTC. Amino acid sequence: CASSLELGLAKNIQYF.